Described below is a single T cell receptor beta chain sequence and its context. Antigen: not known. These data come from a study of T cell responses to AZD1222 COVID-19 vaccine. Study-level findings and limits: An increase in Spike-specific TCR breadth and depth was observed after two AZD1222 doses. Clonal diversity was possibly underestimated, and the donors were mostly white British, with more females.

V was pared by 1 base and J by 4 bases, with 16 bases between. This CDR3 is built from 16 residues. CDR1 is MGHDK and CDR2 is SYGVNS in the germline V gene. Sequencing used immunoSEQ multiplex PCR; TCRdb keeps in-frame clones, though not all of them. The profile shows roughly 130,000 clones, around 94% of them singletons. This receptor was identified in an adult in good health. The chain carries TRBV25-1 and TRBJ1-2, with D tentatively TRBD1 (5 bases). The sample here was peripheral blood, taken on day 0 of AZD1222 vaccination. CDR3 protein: CASSEWGSGGGYGYTF. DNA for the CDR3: TGTGCCAGCAGTGAATGGGGGTCTGGGGGAGGCTATGGCTACACCTTC.